Below, 3 T cell receptor beta chains from the same sample are listed, as sequenced in a study of neurological immune-mediated disorders. Via MiXCR, TCRdb re-called the 5' RACE reads, giving one row per CDR3 protein. The sample has 50,000 to 70,000 distinct CDR3 sequences; roughly 2.5% are singletons. Sequenced: PBMCs. The receptors shown here come from a man in his forties or fifties with multiple sclerosis.

This clonotype was counted only a few times. J is TRBJ2-2 and V is TRBV11-3; possibly TRBD1 for D (6 bases). V was shortened by 5 bases and J by 6 bases, with 16 bases between the two germline ends. CDR3 length equals 15 residues. Germline lookup yields CDR1 SGHNT and CDR2 YENEEA. The CDR3 sequence: CASSPTGILAGELFF. DNA for the CDR3: TGTGCCAGCAGCCCTACAGGGATTTTAGCCGGGGAGCTGTTTTTT.

In this sample, this clonotype turned up many times. The CDR3 spells CASRGHGYTF. The CDR3 coding sequence is TGTGCCAGCAGAGGTCATGGCTACACCTTC. J is TRBJ1-2 and V is TRBV6-5; no reliable D call. Trimming pared 6 bases from V and 6 bases from J, leaving 5 bases between. Germline V gene sequence: CDR1 MNHEY, CDR2 SVGAGI. This CDR3 is built from 10 residues.

In its sample, this clonotype was seen many times. The junction shows a germline mismatch at one end, possibly a read error. The J gene is TRBJ2-5, the V gene TRBV7-7; no firm D call. The CDR3 sequence is 15 residues long. Germline loops: CDR1 SSHAT, CDR2 FNYEAQ (reference sequence). DNA of the CDR3: TGTGCCAGCAGCGTAGCCGGAGCGTACCAAGAGACCCAGTACTTC. This sequence encodes CASSVAGAYQETQYF.